Presented here are 23 T cell receptor beta chains from one specimen sequenced in a study of T cell responses to AZD1222 COVID-19 vaccine. Using immunoSEQ multiplex PCR, the repertoire was profiled, and TCRdb retains in-frame clones only, with some absent. The profile shows 150,000 or so clones, about 91% of them singletons. The specimen was peripheral blood, collected 28 days after the second AZD1222 dose. All receptors come from an adult who received the AZD1222 COVID-19 vaccine.

The chain is built from TRBV9 and TRBJ1-2, with D possibly TRBD1 on 6 matching bases. The CDR3 is made up of 14 amino acids. V was trimmed by 3 bases and J by 10 bases, leaving 19 bases between them. Germline V gives CDR1 SGDLS, CDR2 YYNGEE. DNA of the CDR3: TGTGCCAGCAGCGGGTGGGGGGCCGCAGGAGACTACACCTTC. Translating gives CASSGWGAAGDYTF.

The chain joins TRBV2 to TRBJ2-2; 12 bases are a match to TRBD2. This CDR3 contains 15 residues. Trimming at V came to 5 bases and at J to 6 bases, leaving 4 bases not matched to a gene. CDR1 is SNHLY, CDR2 FYNNEI, per germline. The CDR3 protein is CASSPGTSGSGELFF. The DNA for the CDR3 is TGTGCCAGCAGTCCCGGGACTAGCGGGTCCGGGGAGCTGTTTTTT. Full variable domain (rest looked up from reference TRBV2 and TRBJ2-2): EPEVTQTPSHQVTQMGQEVILRCVPISNHLYFYWYRQILGQKVEFLVSFYNNEISEKSEIFDDQFSVERPDGSNFTLKIRSTKLEDSAMYFCASSPGTSGSGELFFGEGSRLTVL.

This clone turned up a few times. The V and J genes are TRBV4-2 and TRBJ1-5; D is possibly TRBD1 (6 bases). The ends were cut back, 0 bases at V and 6 bases at J, with 9 bases in the middle. This CDR3 has 14 amino acids. Germline-derived CDR1 and CDR2 are LGHNA and YNFKEQ. The CDR3 DNA sequence: TGTGCCAGCAGCCAAGATTGGGGGGCTCAGCCCCAGCATTTT. Translation: CASSQDWGAQPQHF.

This chain uses TRBV28 with TRBJ1-6; D gene uncertain. The CDR3 runs 14 residues. V gave up 2 bases and J gave up 5 bases, with 7 bases separating them. CDR1 is MDHEN and CDR2 is SYDVKM in the germline V gene. The CDR3 here is CASSLMGNNSPLHF. CDR3 bases: TGTGCCAGCAGTTTAATGGGGAATAATTCACCCCTCCACTTT.

CDR3 bases: TGTGCCAGCGGGTCCTGGGACAGCTACACCTTC. This translates into CASGSWDSYTF. The chain has TRBV6-6 and TRBJ1-2; possibly TRBD1 for D (6 bases). Trimming took off 8 bases at V and 9 bases at J, with 13 bases between the two ends. CDR3 length: 11 amino acids. Germline V gene sequence: CDR1 MNHNY, CDR2 SVGAGI (reference sequence).

The chain is built from TRBV12-3 or TRBV12-4 and TRBJ1-2; the D is unclear. The CDR3 sequence is 12 residues long. The ends were cut back, 10 bases at V and 3 bases at J, with 12 bases in the middle. CDR3 bases: TGTGCCACCAAAGACTGGGACTATGGCTACACCTTC. This gives the protein CATKDWDYGYTF.

The rearrangement joins TRBV2 to TRBJ1-4; D ambiguous. Germline CDR1 reads SNHLY; CDR2 reads FYNNEI. V was cut by 5 bases and J by 8 bases, with 15 bases left in between. There are 14 residues in the CDR3. CDR3: CASSQTRTSEKLFF. The CDR3 region has the DNA TGTGCCAGCAGTCAAACCCGAACTTCGGAAAAACTGTTTTTT.

The CDR3 nucleotides read TGTGCCAGCTCACCTCCCCCCCGGGGGGCCACTGAAGCTTTCTTT. Its protein product is CASSPPPRGATEAFF. The gene calls are TRBV18 and TRBJ1-1, with D perhaps TRBD1 (6 bases). The V gene lost 3 bases and the J gene lost 4 bases, with 15 bases spanning the gap. This CDR3 region has 15 residues. CDR1 is KGHSH and CDR2 is LQKENI in the germline V gene.

The chain links TRBV2 to TRBJ1-2, with TRBD1 matching over 8 bases. This CDR3 has 19 residues. Germline V gene data show CDR1 as SNHLY and CDR2 as FYNNEI. The J segment lost 1 base and the V segment lost 4 bases, leaving 17 bases of the junction unmatched. The CDR3 coding sequence is TGTGCCAGCAGTGGCATGACCGGGACAGGAGGACTCCGTAACTATGGCTACACCTTC. Its translation is CASSGMTGTGGLRNYGYTF.

V usage is TRBV25-1 and J usage is TRBJ1-1; TRBD1 matches at 7 bases. CDR1 is MGHDK, CDR2 SYGVNS, per germline. The CDR3 runs to 15 residues. Trimming took 4 bases from V and 4 from J; bases not matched to a gene: 9. As DNA, the CDR3 is TGTGCCAGCAGTGTTACAGGGGCAGGGGGCACTGAAGCTTTCTTT. It translates to CASSVTGAGGTEAFF.

The chain carries TRBV5-4 and TRBJ2-5; TRBD1 matches 9 bases. The CDR3 sequence is 14 residues long. V lost 2 bases to trimming and J lost 5 bases; unmatched junction nucleotides: 4. Germline V gene sequence: CDR1 SGHNT, CDR2 YYREEE (reference sequence). For the CDR3, the DNA is TGTGCCAGCAGCTTCTCCGACAGGGGGGAGACCCAGTACTTC. This codes for CASSFSDRGETQYF. Full variable domain (outside the CDR3, taken from reference TRBV5-4 and TRBJ2-5): ETGVTQSPTHLIKTRGQQVTLRCSSQSGHNTVSWYQQALGQGPQFIFQYYREEENGRGNFPPRFSGLQFPNYSSELNVNALELDDSALYLCASSFSDRGETQYFGPGTRLLVL.

This chain links TRBV12-3 or TRBV12-4 with TRBJ1-2; D remains ambiguous. Between the trimmed V and J ends, which lost 5 bases and 4 bases, there was a span of 11 bases. The CDR3 is made up of 13 amino acids. The CDR3 loop is CASSPRAAYGYTF. DNA of the CDR3: TGTGCCAGCAGTCCCCGGGCTGCCTATGGCTACACCTTC.

The rearrangement joins TRBV10-3 to TRBJ1-3; D might be TRBD1 (6 bases). Germline V gene data show CDR1 as ENHRY and CDR2 as SYGVKD. Trimming took 10 bases from V and 4 from J, leaving 14 bases between them. The CDR3 is 13 residues long. CDR3 amino acids: CATLQGLGNTIYF. In DNA, the CDR3 is TGTGCCACCTTACAGGGTTTGGGAAACACCATATATTTT.

The CDR3 coding sequence is TGTGCCAGTAGTATCTCAACACGGGACTATGGCTACACCTTC. Translation gives CASSISTRDYGYTF. The V and J genes are TRBV19 and TRBJ1-2; D call uncertain. The CDR3 is 14 amino acids. Trimming stripped 3 bases from V and 3 bases from J, with 11 bases between. From germline, CDR1 is LNHDA and CDR2 SQIVND (reference sequence).

This chain uses TRBV14 with TRBJ1-1; D ambiguous. Germline lookup yields CDR1 SGHDN and CDR2 FVKESK. V lost 10 bases, J lost 2 bases, and 14 bases lay in between. The CDR3 spans 13 residues. The CDR3 region has the DNA TGTGCCACCCGGCGTGGCCCTAACACTGAAGCTTTCTTT. Its protein is CATRRGPNTEAFF.

The rearrangement links TRBV2 to TRBJ1-1; a weak D match, TRBD1 (6 bases). The V gene's germline CDR1 is SNHLY and CDR2 FYNNEI. The CDR3 is 15 amino acids. The V end was cut by 7 bases, the J end by 2 bases, with 17 bases between. The DNA for the CDR3 is TGTGCCAGCACCGAATCCGGGACACCTAACACTGAAGCTTTCTTT. This translates into CASTESGTPNTEAFF.

The chain joins TRBV30 to TRBJ1-2; tentative D call: TRBD1 (5 bases). V lost 6 bases and J 8 bases, leaving 16 bases between the germline ends. The CDR3 has 12 amino acids. The V gene's germline CDR1 is GTSNPN and CDR2 SVGIG (reference sequence). This CDR3 reads CACTPVGLGYTF. DNA of the CDR3: TGTGCCTGTACTCCCGTGGGACTCGGCTACACCTTC.

The gene calls are TRBV7-9 and TRBJ2-5; possible D gene TRBD1, 6 bases. This CDR3 is 14 amino acids long. Germline CDR1 and CDR2: SEHNR and FQNEAQ (reference sequence). V gave up 3 bases and J gave up 3 bases, with 11 bases separating them. CDR3 sequence: CASSFRGGEETQYF. The CDR3 coding sequence is TGTGCCAGCAGCTTTCGAGGGGGAGAAGAGACCCAGTACTTC.

This chain uses TRBV6-6 with TRBJ1-1; D perhaps matches TRBD1 (6 bases). Deletions cut 6 bases from V and 4 bases from J, with 15 bases between. In germline, CDR1 is MNHNY, CDR2 SVGAGI (reference sequence). The CDR3 contains 14 residues. CDR3 sequence: CASRPPAGATEAFF. The CDR3 bases are TGTGCCAGCAGGCCACCGGCGGGGGCCACTGAAGCTTTCTTT.

V gene TRBV19 combines with J gene TRBJ1-4, with D possibly being TRBD1 (5 bases). Germline assignment: CDR1 LNHDA and CDR2 SQIVND (reference sequence). This CDR3 comprises 17 residues. Trimming pared 8 bases from V and 4 bases from J, leaving 23 bases between. The DNA of the CDR3 is TGTGCCAGTGCAACCTTCCGGGACGGGGGACTTAATGAAAAACTGTTTTTT. Protein sequence: CASATFRDGGLNEKLFF. Full variable domain (outside the CDR3, taken from reference TRBV19 and TRBJ1-4): DGGITQSPKYLFRKEGQNVTLSCEQNLNHDAMYWYRQDPGQGLRLIYYSQIVNDFQKGDIAEGYSVSREKKESFPLTVTSAQKNPTAFYLCASATFRDGGLNEKLFFGSGTQLSVL.

The chain uses TRBV28 and TRBJ1-1, with a possible D match to TRBD1 (5 bases). The CDR3 extends over 15 amino acids. Trimming took off 6 bases at V and 6 bases at J, with 20 bases between the two ends. CDR1 and CDR2 (germline): MDHEN, SYDVKM. The CDR3 reads CASSHRLVGIAEAFF. The DNA for the CDR3 is TGTGCCAGCAGCCACAGGCTTGTCGGAATTGCTGAAGCTTTCTTT.

Here the CDR3 reads CASSLESGFGETQYF. DNA for the CDR3: TGTGCCAGCAGCTTAGAAAGCGGGTTTGGAGAGACCCAGTACTTC. V gene TRBV11-2 combines with J gene TRBJ2-5; perhaps TRBD2 as D (6 bases). This CDR3 contains 15 residues. V dropped 0 bases and J dropped 4 bases, with 12 bases sitting between them. CDR1 is SGHAT and CDR2 is FQNNGV in the germline V gene. Filled out from reference TRBV11-2 and TRBJ2-5, the complete variable domain reads EAGVAQSPRYKIIEKRQSVAFWCNPISGHATLYWYQQILGQGPKLLIQFQNNGVVDDSQLPKDRFSAERLKGVDSTLKIQPAKLEDSAVYLCASSLESGFGETQYFGPGTRLLVL.

In this sample, this clone turned up a few times. The CDR3 coding sequence is TGTGCCAGCAGTTCCACTAGCGGGAGGGCCCCCTACGAGCAGTACTTC. The encoded protein is CASSSTSGRAPYEQYF. This chain connects TRBV28 to TRBJ2-7, with 13 bases aligning to TRBD2. From germline, CDR1 is MDHEN and CDR2 SYDVKM. The V segment lost 4 bases and the J segment 2 bases; nucleotides outside the gene matches: 5. This CDR3 spans 16 amino acids.